The 9 T cell receptor beta chains below come from one sample, sequenced in a study of identical twins. Via MiXCR, TCRdb re-called the 5' RACE reads, giving one row per CDR3 protein. The sample gives nearly 200,000 distinct CDR3 sequences, around 15% of which show up once; 40% is in the top ten. These data were likewise used in another study, on T cells expressing NK-cell markers.

Sequenced: CD8+ T cells sorted from blood. These receptors came from a woman between 18 and 29 years old in good health.

This clonotype was seen a handful of times. The V call is TRBV12-3 or TRBV12-4, the J call TRBJ2-1; D unclear. V was cut by 1 base and J by 7 bases, with 5 bases left in between. CDR3 length: 12 amino acids. The CDR3 loop reads CASSLGQNEQFF. DNA of the CDR3: TGTGCCAGCAGTTTAGGCCAAAATGAGCAGTTCTTC.

This clonotype has only a few counts. The rearrangement uses TRBV7-9 and TRBJ2-1; the D is unclear. Trimming shortened V by 4 bases and J by 1 base, and 17 bases separated the two germline ends. The CDR3 contains 17 residues. Germline-derived CDR1 and CDR2 are SEHNR and FQNEAQ (reference sequence). The CDR3 DNA reads as TGTGCCAGCAGCTCGATTCGACGGCGCTCTTCCTACAATGAGCAGTTCTTC. Its protein product is CASSSIRRRSSYNEQFF.

This clonotype occurred a few times. The rearrangement joins TRBV9 to TRBJ1-4; D possibly corresponds to TRBD1 (5 bases). V was trimmed by 4 bases and J by 4 bases, leaving 11 bases between them. The CDR3 spans 14 residues. Germline V gene data show CDR1 as SGDLS and CDR2 as YYNGEE. CDR3 amino acids: CASSPGTFNEKLFF. CDR3 nucleotides: TGTGCCAGCAGCCCCGGGACTTTTAATGAAAAACTGTTTTTT.

This clonotype turned up a few times. This chain uses TRBV29-1 with TRBJ2-3; D unclear. Trimming shortened V by 5 bases and J by 0 bases, and 9 bases separated the two germline ends. Germline V gene sequence: CDR1 SQVTM, CDR2 ANQGSEA. The CDR3 is made up of 13 amino acids. The CDR3 protein is CSVPSLSTDTQYF. CDR3 bases: TGCAGCGTTCCGAGCCTCAGCACAGATACGCAGTATTTT.

This clonotype was detected only a few times. This chain connects TRBV27 to TRBJ2-1; the D gene is possibly TRBD2 (6 bases). V was pared by 4 bases and J by 2 bases, with 12 bases between. The CDR3 consists of 15 residues. CDR1 and CDR2 (germline): MNHEY, SMNVEV (reference sequence). CDR3 loop: CASSSRETTYNEQFF. CDR3 nucleotides: TGTGCCAGCAGTTCACGGGAGACAACCTACAATGAGCAGTTCTTC.

Ten or more counts support this clonotype. This chain links TRBV29-1 with TRBJ2-2, with D unclear. CDR1 is SQVTM, CDR2 ANQGSEA, per germline. Trimming shortened V by 4 bases and J by 5 bases, and 11 bases separated the two germline ends. The CDR3 is 13 residues long. The CDR3 sequence is CSVVDLMTGELFF. CDR3 nucleotides: TGCAGCGTTGTGGACCTGATGACCGGGGAGCTGTTTTTT.

This clonotype appeared once. The chain has TRBV6-1 and TRBJ2-7, with 10 bases fitting TRBD2. This CDR3 has 15 residues. With V trimmed by 5 bases and J by 4 bases, 8 bases remained unmatched. CDR1 and CDR2 (germline): MNHNS, SASEGT. CDR3 loop: CASSTTAGGPYEQYF. CDR3 DNA sequence: TGTGCCAGCAGTACCACAGCGGGAGGGCCGTACGAGCAGTACTTC.

This clonotype has just a few counts. The gene calls are TRBV15 and TRBJ2-1; no clear D. The CDR3 contains 15 residues. Germline V gene sequence: CDR1 LNHNV, CDR2 YYDKDF (reference sequence). The V end was cut by 0 bases, the J end by 6 bases, with 12 bases between. In DNA, the CDR3 is TGTGCCACCAGCAGAGATCTGGCGGTGGGCAATGAGCAGTTCTTC. Its protein is CATSRDLAVGNEQFF.

The chain employs TRBV4-1 and TRBJ2-4; D perhaps matches TRBD2 (5 bases). The CDR3 covers 16 residues. The ends were cut back, 0 bases at V and 8 bases at J, with 17 bases in the middle. Per germline, CDR1 MGHRA and CDR2 YSYEKL. The DNA of the CDR3 is TGCGCCAGCAGCCAAGACGACCGCACTAGGAGAGACATTCAGTACTTC. Its protein product is CASSQDDRTRRDIQYF.